Only a few counts were recorded for the clone carrying this TCR beta chain. The entry originates in a study of blood T cells in healthy people across ages. Trimming pared 0 bases from V and 5 bases from J, leaving 14 bases between. CDR3 length equals 15 residues. CDR1 is SGHRS and CDR2 is YFSETQ in the germline V gene. A second PCR of roughly 7 to 11 cycles used a sample-barcoded 5' primer and a J-beta primer mix. One entry per CDR3 protein results from TCRdb running MiXCR on the 5' RACE reads. The sample has roughly 800,000 distinct CDR3 sequences, around 25% seen once; the top ten hold about 3%. The same data also went into a second study, on T cells of mothers and their children.

The sample consisted of blood. The chain uses TRBV5-1 and TRBJ2-5, with D perhaps matching TRBD2 (5 bases). This sequence originates from a boy between 10 and 17 years old in good health. The CDR3 loop reads CASSLGGGTTETQYF. In nucleotides, the CDR3 is TGCGCCAGCAGCTTGGGAGGAGGTACAACGGAGACCCAGTACTTC.